The T cell receptor (beta chain) described here comes from a study of blood T cell repertoires in COVID-19. Sequencing was performed with immunoSEQ multiplex PCR; in TCRdb, only in-frame clones are kept and a portion is missing. This repertoire shows over 250,000 clones, about nine tenths found once; its top ten account for 1.9%. Germline V gene sequence: CDR1 LNHDA, CDR2 SQIVND (reference sequence). The CDR3 runs to 11 residues. V lost 7 bases and J lost 7, with 8 bases in between. Material for sequencing was PBMCs or T cells enriched from blood (not recorded which). This clonotype was obtained from a woman in her sixties or seventies who had recovered from COVID-19. The chain recombines TRBV19 with TRBJ2-1; TRBD1 might be the D (6 bases). The CDR3 DNA follows: TGTGCCAGTACCACAGGGAATGAGCAGTTCTTC. Protein: CASTTGNEQFF.